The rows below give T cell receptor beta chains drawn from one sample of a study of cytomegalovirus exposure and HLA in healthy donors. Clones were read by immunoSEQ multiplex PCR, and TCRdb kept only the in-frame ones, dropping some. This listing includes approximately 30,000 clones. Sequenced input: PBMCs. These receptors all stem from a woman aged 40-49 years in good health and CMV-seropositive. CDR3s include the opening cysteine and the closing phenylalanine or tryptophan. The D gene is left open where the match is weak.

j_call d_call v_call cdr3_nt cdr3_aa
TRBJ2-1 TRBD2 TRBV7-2 TGTGCCAGCAGCTTCCTGACTAGCGAAAAGTTCTTC CASSFLTSEKFF
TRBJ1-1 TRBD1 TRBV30 TGTGCCGGACAGACAGGGCGGAACACTGAAGCTTTCTTT CAGQTGRNTEAFF
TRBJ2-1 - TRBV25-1 TGTGCCAGCAGTCCTCCGGGTGGCTCCTACAATGAGCAGTTCTTC CASSPPGGSYNEQFF
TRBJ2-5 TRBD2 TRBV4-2 TGTGCCAGCAGCCAAACTAGCGGGCGGCCCCAAGAGACCCAGTACTTC CASSQTSGRPQETQYF
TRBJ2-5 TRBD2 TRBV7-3 TGTGCCAGCAGCTCAGGACTAGCGGGGGGGCCAGAGACCCAGTACTTC CASSSGLAGGPETQYF
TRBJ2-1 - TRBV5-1 TGCGCCAGCAGCTTGGTAGCGGCAATAGACAATGAGCAGTTCTTC CASSLVAAIDNEQFF
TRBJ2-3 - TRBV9 TGTGCCAGCAGCGTAACTAGCACAGATACGCAGTATTTT CASSVTSTDTQYF
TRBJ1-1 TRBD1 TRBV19 TGTGCCAGTAGTATCGACTCACAGGGGGCGTATAGCACTGAAGCTTTCTTT CASSIDSQGAYSTEAFF
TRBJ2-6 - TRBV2 TGTGCCAGTGAGGTTGGAGGGGCTGGGGCCAACGTCCTGACTTTC CASEVGGAGANVLTF
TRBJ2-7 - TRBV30 TGTGCCTGGAGTGTACAGGGCGTCAACGAGCAGTACTTC CAWSVQGVNEQYF
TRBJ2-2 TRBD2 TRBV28 TGTGCCACCCAGCGGGAGTGGACCGGGGAGCTGTTTTTT CATQREWTGELFF
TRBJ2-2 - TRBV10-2 TGCGCCAGCAGTGGAAAACCTCTAGGGGCGAACACCGGGGAGCTGTTTTTT CASSGKPLGANTGELFF
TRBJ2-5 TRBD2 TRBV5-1 TGCGCCAGCAGCTTGATGAGCGGGGGGCCGGGAGAGACCCAGTACTTC CASSLMSGGPGETQYF
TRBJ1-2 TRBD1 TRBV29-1 TGCAGCGTTGCCCGGGACAGTGCCGAGACCAGGGGTGGCTACACCTTC CSVARDSAETRGGYTF
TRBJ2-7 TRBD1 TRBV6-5 TGTGCCAGCAGCTTAACCGGGACAGGGTTCCACGAGCAGTACTTC CASSLTGTGFHEQYF
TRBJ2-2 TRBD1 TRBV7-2 TGTGCCAGCAGCTCCTATGGGACAGGGGCCACCGGGGAGCTGTTTTTT CASSSYGTGATGELFF
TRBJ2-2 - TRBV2 TGTGCCAGCACTAAGGACGCGGGGGCTACCGGGGAGCTGTTTTTT CASTKDAGATGELFF
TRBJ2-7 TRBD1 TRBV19 TGTGCCAGTAGTACGACAGGGGGAATTGGTGACGAGCAGTACTTC CASSTTGGIGDEQYF
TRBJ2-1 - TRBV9 TGTGCCAGCAGCGTAGCCCTGGATGGGACAAGGGATGATGAGCAGTTCTTC CASSVALDGTRDDEQFF
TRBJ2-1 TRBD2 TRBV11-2 TGTGCCAGCAGGCCGGGACTAGCGGGGTATGAGCAGTTCTTC CASRPGLAGYEQFF
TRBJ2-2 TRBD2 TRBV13 TGTGCCAGCAGCTTCGGACTAGCGGGAGGCTTTTCCGGGGAGCTGTTTTTT CASSFGLAGGFSGELFF
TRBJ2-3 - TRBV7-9 TGTGCCAGCAGCTTATGGCGGACAGAGAGCACAGATACGCAGTATTTT CASSLWRTESTDTQYF
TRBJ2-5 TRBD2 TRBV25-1 TGTGCCAGCAGTGAATTGGGACTAGCGGAGACCCAGTACTTC CASSELGLAETQYF
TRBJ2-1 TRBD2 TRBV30 TGTGCCTGGAGTGCGGGACTAGGACTAGCGCGTTACAATGAGCAGTTCTTC CAWSAGLGLARYNEQFF
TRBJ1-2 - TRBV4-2 TGTGCCAGCAGCCAAGAAGAGAGGACATCTAACTATGGCTACACCTTC CASSQEERTSNYGYTF
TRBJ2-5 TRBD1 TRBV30 TGTGCCTGGAGCGAAAGGACAGGGAAGACCCAGTACTTC CAWSERTGKTQYF
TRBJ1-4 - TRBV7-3 TGTGCCAGCAGACCCGGTCCCTTTGCAACTAATGAAAAACTGTTTTTT CASRPGPFATNEKLFF
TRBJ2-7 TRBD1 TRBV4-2 TGTGCCAGCAGCCAACCGGGACAGGGGGGCGAGCAGTACTTC CASSQPGQGGEQYF
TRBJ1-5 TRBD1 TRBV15 TGTGCCACCAGCAGAGGACAGGGGACCAGGGTTCAGCCCCAGCATTTT CATSRGQGTRVQPQHF
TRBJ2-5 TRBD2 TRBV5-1 TGCGCCAGCAGCTTGGGACTAGCGGGTTATCAAGAGACCCAGTACTTC CASSLGLAGYQETQYF
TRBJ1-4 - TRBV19 TGTGCCAGTAGTATAGTGACTTTTGCAACTAATGAAAAACTGTTTTTT CASSIVTFATNEKLFF
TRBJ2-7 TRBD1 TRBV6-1 TGTGCCAGCAGCTCCAGGACAGGGTCCTACGAGCAGTACTTC CASSSRTGSYEQYF
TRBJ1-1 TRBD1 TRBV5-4 TGTGCCAGCAGCTTGAAGAACAGGGGAAACACTGAAGCTTTCTTT CASSLKNRGNTEAFF
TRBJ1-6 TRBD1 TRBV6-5 TGTGCCAGCAGTTCGACAGGGGTGAATTCACCCCTCCACTTT CASSSTGVNSPLHF
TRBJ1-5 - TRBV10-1 TGCGCCAGCAGTGAGCGGGTCCCCGCCGTCCTTCAGCCCCAGCATTTT CASSERVPAVLQPQHF
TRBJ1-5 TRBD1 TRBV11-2 TGTGCCAGCAGCCTGGGACAGGGCGCGAATCAGCCCCAGCATTTT CASSLGQGANQPQHF
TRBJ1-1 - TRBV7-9 TGTGCCAGCAGCTTCTCAGGGCCCAACACTGAAGCTTTCTTT CASSFSGPNTEAFF